These 30 T cell receptor beta chains were all obtained from the same sample, sequenced in a study of blood T cell repertoires in COVID-19. The repertoire was sequenced with immunoSEQ multiplex PCR; TCRdb's copy has only in-frame clones and lacks some. This sample carries roughly 250,000 clones, 87% of them seen once, and the ten largest clones take about 6.3%. The sample consisted of PBMCs or T cells enriched from blood (not recorded which). The receptors come from a woman in her 30s with acute COVID-19.

The J gene is TRBJ2-1, the V gene TRBV5-3; 11 bases agree with TRBD2. TRBV5-3 is labeled an ORF, and its function is uncertain. With 3 bases clipped from V and 4 bases from J, the junction kept 9 bases outside the gene matches. This CDR3 comprises 17 residues. The DNA of the CDR3 is TGTGCCAGAAGCTCCACCGGGACTAGCGGTCTATACAATGAGCAGTTCTTC. It encodes CARSSTGTSGLYNEQFF.

V and J are TRBV5-1 and TRBJ1-6, with TRBD1 identical over 12 bases. CDR1 is SGHRS, CDR2 YFSETQ, per germline. The ends lost 2 bases at V and 9 bases at J; junction bases unmatched: 6. This CDR3 has 16 residues. The CDR3 region is CASSLTGTGGGSPLHF. The CDR3, as DNA: TGCGCCAGCAGCTTAACCGGGACAGGGGGCGGTTCACCCCTCCACTTT.

This clone was observed once. The chain combines TRBV28 with TRBJ1-3; possibly TRBD1 for D (6 bases). Germline assignment: CDR1 MDHEN and CDR2 SYDVKM. This CDR3 is built from 16 residues. The ends were cut back, 2 bases at V and 0 bases at J, with 11 bases in the middle. Here the CDR3 reads CASSLRGHLSGNTIYF. In DNA form, the CDR3 reads TGTGCCAGCAGTTTACGGGGACACCTCTCTGGAAACACCATATATTTT.

The V call is TRBV12-3 or TRBV12-4, the J call TRBJ2-5; 9 bases fit TRBD2. With V trimmed by 6 bases and J by 4 bases, 3 bases remained unmatched. This CDR3 is built from 13 residues. This CDR3 is CASSISGRETQYF. CDR3 sequence (DNA): TGTGCCAGCAGCATTAGCGGGAGAGAGACCCAGTACTTC.

The rearrangement joins TRBV10-2 to TRBJ2-5; D is uncertain. The CDR3 extends over 13 amino acids. The V gene's germline CDR1 is WSHSY and CDR2 SAAADI. Between the trimmed V and J ends, which lost 6 bases and 5 bases, there was a span of 13 bases. This CDR3 reads CASSRILWETQYF. DNA for the CDR3: TGCGCCAGCAGCCGAATTCTATGGGAGACCCAGTACTTC.

This rearrangement joins TRBV7-2 to TRBJ1-1; the D is unclear. Trimming removed 1 base from V and 8 bases from J, with 17 bases in between. Germline V gives CDR1 SGHTA, CDR2 FQGNSA. The CDR3 spans 15 residues. The CDR3 DNA sequence: TGTGCCAGCAGCTTAGGAGGAAGAGCTAAACTCGAAGCTTTCTTT. Residues: CASSLGGRAKLEAFF.

The chain is built from TRBV29-1 and TRBJ1-2, with D tentatively TRBD1 (6 bases). Germline V lookup: CDR1 SQVTM, CDR2 ANQGSEA. V lost 3 bases and J lost 6, with 11 bases in between. This CDR3 spans 12 amino acids. CDR3 residues: CSVDSGQNGYTF. DNA for the CDR3: TGCAGCGTTGACTCCGGACAGAATGGCTACACCTTC.

The chain couples TRBV5-1 to TRBJ1-3; 10 bases match TRBD1. This CDR3 contains 15 residues. Germline CDR1 reads SGHRS; CDR2 reads YFSETQ. Trimming took 3 bases from V and 5 from J; bases not matched to a gene: 5. Written as DNA, the CDR3 is TGCGCCAGCAGCTGGGGACAGGGGAACAGAAACACCATATATTTT. Translation gives CASSWGQGNRNTIYF.

The sample holds a few counts of this clone. CDR3 sequence reads: CASSVHHYGYTF. Here the CDR3 DNA reads TGTGCCAGTAGTGTCCATCACTATGGCTACACCTTC. This chain uses TRBV19 with TRBJ1-2; unclear D gene. Trimming removed 5 bases at V and 3 bases at J, with 7 bases between. Germline-derived CDR1 and CDR2 are LNHDA and SQIVND (reference sequence). This CDR3 has 12 amino acids. The complete variable domain, with remaining parts taken from reference TRBV19 and TRBJ1-2, reads DGGITQSPKYLFRKEGQNVTLSCEQNLNHDAMYWYRQDPGQGLRLIYYSQIVNDFQKGDIAEGYSVSREKKESFPLTVTSAQKNPTAFYLCASSVHHYGYTFGSGTRLTVV.

This clone was detected once. This chain connects TRBV7-8 to TRBJ1-1, with D perhaps TRBD1 (5 bases). Germline-derived CDR1 and CDR2 are SGHVS and FQNEAQ. Trimming took 8 bases from V and 5 from J, leaving 9 bases between them. The CDR3 runs to 11 residues. This CDR3 is CASLGGTEAFF. Written as DNA, the CDR3 is TGTGCCAGCCTGGGGGGAACTGAAGCTTTCTTT.

V and J are TRBV4-1 and TRBJ1-2; TRBD1 matches 8 bases. The V and J ends lost 0 bases and 5 bases, in that order; junction bases with no gene match: 2. Germline lookup yields CDR1 MGHRA and CDR2 YSYEKL. The CDR3 is 14 residues long. The CDR3 reads CASSQEGTGYGYTF. The CDR3, as DNA: TGCGCCAGCAGCCAAGAAGGGACAGGATATGGCTACACCTTC.

The J gene is TRBJ1-5, the V gene TRBV19; 10 bases fit TRBD1. CDR1 LNHDA and CDR2 SQIVND come from the germline V gene (reference sequence). The trim removed 4 bases at V and 6 bases at J, leaving 6 bases unmatched. The CDR3 runs to 15 residues. Written as DNA, the CDR3 is TGTGCCAGTAGTACCGTGACAGGGGGCTCTCAGCCCCAGCATTTT. Its protein product is CASSTVTGGSQPQHF. Full variable domain (outside the CDR3, taken from reference TRBV19 and TRBJ1-5): DGGITQSPKYLFRKEGQNVTLSCEQNLNHDAMYWYRQDPGQGLRLIYYSQIVNDFQKGDIAEGYSVSREKKESFPLTVTSAQKNPTAFYLCASSTVTGGSQPQHFGDGTRLSIL.

The rearrangement links TRBV3-1 (or the pseudogene TRBV3-2) to TRBJ2-4; TRBD2 aligns across 9 bases. V trimming: 0 bases; J trimming: 1 base; junction bases outside the gene matches: 4. CDR3 length: 17 residues. Germline-derived CDR1 and CDR2 are LGHDT and YNNKEL (reference sequence). The CDR3 DNA is TGTGCCAGCAGCCAAGATCCTAGCGGGGATGCCAAAAACATTCAGTACTTC. Translated: CASSQDPSGDAKNIQYF.

The chain couples TRBV3-1 (or the pseudogene TRBV3-2) to TRBJ1-4; 7 bases fit TRBD1. V lost 2 bases, J lost 8 bases, and 2 bases stayed unmatched. This CDR3 contains 13 residues. Germline V gene lookup returns CDR1 LGHDT and CDR2 YNNKEL (reference sequence). The CDR3 coding sequence is TGTGCCAGCAGCCAATCCAGGGGGGAAAAACTGTTTTTT. Translating it yields CASSQSRGEKLFF.

This clone was seen only once. The chain carries TRBV5-1 and TRBJ2-2, with 7 bases aligning to TRBD1. CDR3 length: 15 residues. In germline, CDR1 is SGHRS, CDR2 YFSETQ. Trimming took 0 bases from V and 3 from J; bases not matched to a gene: 2. This CDR3 reads CASSLAQGYTGELFF. Here the CDR3 DNA reads TGCGCCAGCAGCTTGGCACAGGGGTACACCGGGGAGCTGTTTTTT.

The V call is TRBV6-5, the J call TRBJ1-4, with no clear D. Trimming took off 2 bases at V and 6 bases at J, with 7 bases between the two ends. The germline V gene encodes CDR1 MNHEY and CDR2 SVGAGI. This CDR3 has 13 residues. The CDR3 is CASSYRADEKLFF. CDR3 nucleotides: TGTGCCAGCAGTTACCGCGCGGATGAAAAACTGTTTTTT.

The chain couples TRBV28 to TRBJ2-5; possible D gene TRBD1, 5 bases. The V end lost 3 bases, the J end lost 5 bases, and 10 bases lay between the germline ends. CDR1 and CDR2 from the germline V gene are MDHEN and SYDVKM. This CDR3 has 13 amino acids. The CDR3 reads CASSLGLRETQYF. Here the CDR3 DNA reads TGTGCCAGCAGTTTGGGGCTACGGGAGACCCAGTACTTC.

V usage is TRBV19 and J usage is TRBJ2-3; 11 bases line up with TRBD1. With 7 bases clipped from V and 0 bases from J, the junction kept 6 bases outside the gene matches. Germline V CDR1 and CDR2: LNHDA, SQIVND (reference sequence). CDR3 length: 16 residues. The CDR3 protein is CASKMGTGGSTDTQYF. In DNA, the CDR3 is TGTGCCAGTAAGATGGGGACAGGGGGGAGCACAGATACGCAGTATTTT.

V and J are TRBV19 and TRBJ1-1; D is perhaps TRBD1 (5 bases). CDR1 LNHDA and CDR2 SQIVND come from the germline V gene (reference sequence). The germline V and J ends were trimmed by 3 bases and 1 base, with 12 bases remaining between them. CDR3 length: 15 amino acids. CDR3 sequence: CASSIADSPNTEAFF. The CDR3 region has the DNA TGTGCCAGTAGTATCGCCGACAGCCCGAACACTGAAGCTTTCTTT.

To note about this clone: The junction departs from the called germline gene at one end, perhaps through a read error. This sample includes further DNA sequences coding for the same CDR3. The V gene is TRBV27, the J gene TRBJ1-1, with D possibly being TRBD1 (5 bases). Germline-derived CDR1 and CDR2 are MNHEY and SMNVEV (reference sequence). The CDR3 totals 11 residues. The CDR3 sequence: CASSLGGVDFF. CDR3 sequence (DNA): TGCGCCAGCAGTTTAGGAGGGGTAGATTTCTTT.

The chain employs TRBV19 and TRBJ2-1; 10 bases are shared with TRBD1. This CDR3 spans 14 amino acids. Germline loops: CDR1 LNHDA, CDR2 SQIVND (reference sequence). V was clipped by 6 bases and J by 3 bases; unmatched bases: 2. For the CDR3, the DNA is TGTGCCAGTAGCTGGGACAGGGGCTACAATGAGCAGTTCTTC. It specifies CASSWDRGYNEQFF.

This chain links TRBV7-9 with TRBJ2-1; D not resolved. The germline CDR1 and CDR2 sequences are SEHNR and FQNEAQ (reference sequence). Trimming shortened V by 5 bases and J by 12 bases, and 8 bases separated the two germline ends. The CDR3 is 10 residues long. This CDR3 is CASSSTGQFF. CDR3 DNA sequence: TGTGCCAGCAGCAGCACGGGGCAGTTCTTC.

The V call is TRBV28, the J call TRBJ1-5; possibly TRBD1 for D (6 bases). Trimming took 11 bases from V and 7 from J, leaving 21 bases between them. Germline lookup yields CDR1 MDHEN and CDR2 SYDVKM. CDR3 length equals 14 residues. This CDR3 reads CASISGVRGQPQHF. The CDR3 DNA sequence: TGTGCCTCAATTTCAGGGGTCAGAGGGCAGCCCCAGCATTTT.

The V gene is TRBV2, the J gene TRBJ1-1, with D possibly TRBD1 on 5 matching bases. Germline CDR1 and CDR2: SNHLY and FYNNEI. The V and J ends lost 7 bases and 4 bases respectively, with 13 bases between them. The CDR3 is 13 amino acids. CDR3 nucleotides: TGTGCCAGCATGGGGGGTAGGTCCACTGAAGCTTTCTTT. Translation: CASMGGRSTEAFF.

This sequence joins TRBV11-2 and TRBJ1-2; D is ambiguous. Trimming shortened V by 1 base and J by 1 base, and 7 bases separated the two germline ends. Germline CDR1 and CDR2: SGHAT and FQNNGV. The CDR3 is 14 amino acids. CDR3 bases: TGTGCCAGCAGCTTAGGGAGTTTTAACTATGGCTACACCTTC. Its translation is CASSLGSFNYGYTF.

J is TRBJ1-2 and V is TRBV7-9, with D maybe TRBD1 (5 bases). The germline V gene has CDR1 SEHNR and CDR2 FQNEAQ (reference sequence). The CDR3 contains 17 residues. Trimming removed 0 bases at V and 1 base at J, with 15 bases between. The CDR3 spells CASSLAGGTQFNYGYTF. The CDR3 region has the DNA TGTGCCAGCAGCTTAGCCGGGGGTACCCAGTTTAACTATGGCTACACCTTC.

This clone showed up just once. The chain has TRBV16 and TRBJ1-1; D not certain. Trimming shortened V by 3 bases and J by 4 bases, and 6 bases separated the two germline ends. The germline V gene encodes CDR1 KGHSY and CDR2 FQNENV. The length of the CDR3 is 12 residues. CDR3 residues: CASSQARTEAFF. CDR3 coding DNA: TGTGCCAGCAGCCAGGCCCGCACTGAAGCTTTCTTT. The entire variable domain, with the rest obtained from reference TRBV16 and TRBJ1-1, is as follows: GEEVAQTPKHLVRGEGQKAKLYCAPIKGHSYVFWYQQVLKNEFKFLISFQNENVFDETGMPKERFSAKCLPNSPCSLEIQATKLEDSAVYFCASSQARTEAFFGQGTRLTVV.

The rearrangement uses TRBV2 and TRBJ1-1; D might be TRBD1 (5 bases). Trimming removed 4 bases at V and 4 bases at J, with 13 bases between. CDR3 length: 14 residues. Germline assignment: CDR1 SNHLY and CDR2 FYNNEI. As DNA, the CDR3 is TGTGCCAGCAGTGCCAGGGTCGGGGGCACTGAAGCTTTCTTT. Its protein product is CASSARVGGTEAFF.

The chain uses TRBV7-2 and TRBJ1-4, with D possibly matching TRBD1 (5 bases). V was cut by 5 bases and J by 7 bases, with 11 bases left in between. The CDR3 extends over 13 amino acids. Germline CDR1 is SGHTA and CDR2 is FQGNSA. This chain's CDR3 is CASSLRQFEKLFF. The CDR3 DNA sequence: TGTGCCAGCAGCCTCAGACAGTTTGAAAAACTGTTTTTT.

V is TRBV30 and J is TRBJ1-3, with D hard to call. V lost 0 bases and J 4 bases, leaving 7 bases between the germline ends. Germline V gives CDR1 GTSNPN, CDR2 SVGIG (reference sequence). CDR3 length: 13 amino acids. CDR3: CAWSVQLGNTIYF. CDR3 nucleotide sequence: TGTGCCTGGAGTGTACAGCTCGGAAACACCATATATTTT.